Below, one T cell receptor beta chain is given with its context. The antigen remains unidentified. The CDR3 length is 14 residues. V dropped 5 bases and J dropped 3 bases, with 13 bases sitting between them. The V gene's germline CDR1 is SEHNR and CDR2 FQNEAQ (reference sequence). This sample was taken from a study of cytotoxic CD8 clonotypes in ibrutinib-treated CLL. Assay used: immunoSEQ multiplex PCR; TCRdb lists only in-frame clones, some missing. The data hold fewer than 80,000 clones, with roughly 50% observed a single time. Cryopreserved PBMCs yielded around 2.1 micrograms of genomic DNA for TCR beta libraries. Notes on the study in general: Researchers report that baseline clonality outpaced age-matched healthy donors and tracked circulating CD8+ T-cell counts. Under therapy, public clonotypes either contracted or stayed stable, and they were uncommon. Upon ibrutinib response clonality rose, and upon progression it fell back toward baseline.

This rearrangement joins TRBV7-9 to TRBJ1-2; possible D gene TRBD1, 6 bases. This specimen consisted of PBMCs, obtained after 12 months of ibrutinib treatment. The origin of this receptor is a human donor with chronic lymphocytic leukemia. Written as DNA, the CDR3 is TGTGCCAGCAGCCATGGGAGGGGGGACTATGGCTACACCTTC. Translating it yields CASSHGRGDYGYTF.